The source of this TCR beta chain is a study of CD8 T cells in Susac syndrome. This clonotype was seen a few times. Per the germline V gene, CDR1 is GTSNPN and CDR2 is SVGIG (reference sequence). The CDR3 spans 14 residues. J was trimmed by 5 bases and V by 6 bases; bases with no gene match: 9. CD8+ and CD4+ T cells taken from blood had their TCR beta sequenced. Random-hexamer reverse transcription was applied to about 0.45 to 1 ug RNA. TCRdb used MiXCR to reprocess the immunoSEQ multiplex PCR reads, holding one entry per CDR3 protein. This sample has about 150,000 distinct CDR3 sequences; 93% occur once, and the top ten carry roughly 0.094%.

V and J are TRBV30 and TRBJ2-5, with 10 bases matching TRBD2. Material: CD4+ T cells from PBMCs. This receptor was identified in a human donor with multiple sclerosis. The DNA of the CDR3 is TGTGCCTGCTGGACTAGCGGTCGGGGGGAGACCCAGTACTTC. Its translation: CACWTSGRGETQYF.